This TCR beta chain was recovered during a study of T cell repertoires in cytomegalovirus infection. There are 15 residues in the CDR3. CDR1 and CDR2 (germline): MNHEY, SVGAGI. Trimming removed 2 bases from V and 1 base from J, with 12 bases in between. This clonotype was observed at least ten times. Antigen unknown. Via MiXCR, TCRdb re-called the reads, giving one row per CDR3 protein. The sample holds about 270,000 distinct CDR3 sequences, 20% to 25% seen once. The sequence came from a human donor in good health (CMV status not recorded). Some clones in this sample may be carry-over from other donors' samples. The starting material was cultured PBMCs, obtained from culture after CMV antigen stimulation. The genes are TRBV6-5 and TRBJ2-7, with D tentatively TRBD2 (7 bases). The CDR3 loop is CASSYKGGESYEQYF. CDR3 coding DNA: TGTGCCAGCAGTTACAAGGGGGGGGAATCCTACGAGCAGTACTTC.